This is a list of T cell receptor beta chains from one sample in a study of T cell responses to AZD1222 COVID-19 vaccine. Some clones are missing from TCRdb's copy, which holds only in-frame ones; the method was immunoSEQ multiplex PCR. The data show 65,000 to 100,000 clones, around 93% seen once. The specimen was peripheral blood, collected 28 days after the second AZD1222 dose. These receptor sequences come from an adult who received the AZD1222 COVID-19 vaccine. CDR3s include the opening cysteine and the closing phenylalanine or tryptophan. The D gene is left open where the match is weak. Clone sizes are given selectively: once, few, many, or a class where the clone is expanded.

v_call	d_call	clone_size	j_call	cdr3_nt	cdr3_aa
TRBV24-1	-	-	TRBJ2-2	TGTGCCACCCTTGGGGAAACCTCTGGCGGGGAGCTGTTTTTT	CATLGETSGGELFF
TRBV20-1	-	-	TRBJ2-7	TGCAGTGCAAGGGGGGGGTACGAGCAGTACTTC	CSARGGYEQYF
TRBV20-1	TRBD2	few	TRBJ2-1	TGCAGTGCTAGTAGCGGCTCTAGCGGGAGGGCCAATGAGCAGTTCTTC	CSASSGSSGRANEQFF
TRBV28	TRBD1	-	TRBJ1-2	TGTGCCAGCAGACAAGGGACAGGGGAAGGCTACACCTTC	CASRQGTGEGYTF
TRBV27	TRBD2	-	TRBJ2-3	TGTGCCAGCAGTTCCTCTAGCGGGGTCACAGATACGCAGTATTTT	CASSSSSGVTDTQYF
TRBV2	-	-	TRBJ1-5	TGTGCCAGCAGTGAGAGGGAGGGTCAGCCCCAGCATTTT	CASSEREGQPQHF
TRBV5-1	TRBD1	-	TRBJ1-1	TGCGCCAGCAGCTACGGACAGGGTGAAGCTTTCTTT	CASSYGQGEAFF
TRBV5-4	TRBD1	once	TRBJ1-4	TGTGCCAGCAGCTTCCAGGACAGGGCTGGAAAACTGTTTTTT	CASSFQDRAGKLFF
TRBV5-1	TRBD2	-	TRBJ2-1	TGCGCCAGCAGCTCACTAGCGGGAGGGAATGAGCAGTTCTTC	CASSSLAGGNEQFF
TRBV14	-	-	TRBJ2-5	TGTGCCAGCAGTCGGGCCAACCCGGGGGAGACCCAGTACTTC	CASSRANPGETQYF
TRBV12-5	TRBD1	-	TRBJ1-2	TGTGCTAGTGGTTTAGGGACAGGGGGCGGTAGCTACACCTTC	CASGLGTGGGSYTF
TRBV19	-	-	TRBJ2-1	TGTGCCAGTGGCCCTCAGGGAGCGTCCCGCTACAATGAGCAGTTCTTC	CASGPQGASRYNEQFF
TRBV28	-	-	TRBJ1-4	TGTGCCAGCAGTCCGGGAAAATGGGAAAAACTGTTTTTT	CASSPGKWEKLFF
TRBV15	TRBD2	-	TRBJ2-1	TGTGCCACCAGCAGCCCAAGAGGTAGGGAGGGAGCCAATGAGCAGTTCTTC	CATSSPRGREGANEQFF
TRBV28	TRBD2	-	TRBJ2-1	TGTGCCAGCAGTCCCGGGACTAGACTGTACAATGAGCAGTTCTTC	CASSPGTRLYNEQFF
TRBV6-4	-	few	TRBJ2-3	TGTGCCAGCAGTGCCAGTGGCACAGATACGCAGTATTTT	CASSASGTDTQYF
TRBV1	-	-	TRBJ2-2	TGCACCAGCGTCAGGGGAAGAACCGGGGAGCTGTTTTTT	CTSVRGRTGELFF
TRBV28	-	-	TRBJ1-5	TGTGCCAGCAGCGATAGCAATCAGCCCCAGCATTTT	CASSDSNQPQHF
TRBV12-3/TRBV12-4	TRBD2	-	TRBJ2-1	TGTGCCAGCAGCCCCATCGGGGGGTATGAGCAGTTCTTC	CASSPIGGYEQFF
TRBV7-8	-	-	TRBJ1-1	TGTGCCAGCACCCGATACAGGGAGACTGAAGCTTTCTTT	CASTRYRETEAFF
TRBV10-3	-	once	TRBJ2-3	TGTGCCATCACGGGCGGCCTCACAGATACGCAGTATTTT	CAITGGLTDTQYF
TRBV27	TRBD2	-	TRBJ2-7	TGTGCCAGCAGTTTATCTGGGACTAGCGGGAGGGACGAGCAGTACTTC	CASSLSGTSGRDEQYF
TRBV6-5	-	-	TRBJ2-2	TGTGCCAGCAAGAAGACACTTGGGACCGGGGAGCTGTTTTTT	CASKKTLGTGELFF
TRBV2	-	-	TRBJ1-2	TGTGCCAGCACCCCCGGCGGGGCGGGGGGCTACACCTTC	CASTPGGAGGYTF
TRBV27	-	-	TRBJ2-4	TGTGCCAGCAGTTCCGACAGAATAAACATTCAGTACTTC	CASSSDRINIQYF
TRBV28	TRBD1	-	TRBJ1-1	TGTGCCAGCAGCCCGGGGACAGGGACGGGAAGGAACACTGAAGCTTTCTTT	CASSPGTGTGRNTEAFF
TRBV3-1/TRBV3-2	-	-	TRBJ2-5	TGTGCCAGCAGCCAGTCCAGCCTAGGGAAGACCCAGTACTTC	CASSQSSLGKTQYF
TRBV7-3	TRBD2	-	TRBJ2-1	TGTGCCAGCAGCAATAGCGGGAGATTAGGTGAGCAGTTCTTC	CASSNSGRLGEQFF
TRBV6-1	-	-	TRBJ1-1	TGTGCCAGCAGTGAGAGGAGGGTTGGGACTGAAGCTTTCTTT	CASSERRVGTEAFF
TRBV3-1/TRBV3-2	-	once	TRBJ2-3	TGTGCCAGCAGCCGACTAGATACGCAGTATTTT	CASSRLDTQYF
TRBV5-8	TRBD1	-	TRBJ2-7	TGTGCCAGCAGCTTTCGGGGACAGATTTCCTACGAGCAGTACTTC	CASSFRGQISYEQYF
TRBV11-2	-	-	TRBJ2-7	TGTGCCAGCAGGGTAGCGGAGATACCCTCCTACGAGCAGTACTTC	CASRVAEIPSYEQYF
TRBV12-3/TRBV12-4	-	-	TRBJ1-6	TGTGCCAGCAGTTTCAATCCGGGACCCCTCCACTTT	CASSFNPGPLHF
TRBV19	-	-	TRBJ2-6	TGTGCCAGTAGTATCATGTCTGGGGCCAACGTCCTGACTTTC	CASSIMSGANVLTF
TRBV28	-	-	TRBJ2-2	TGTGCCAGCAGTTTGAGAGTCGGGGAGCTGTTTTTT	CASSLRVGELFF
TRBV14	TRBD1	-	TRBJ2-5	TGTGCCAGCAGCCAATACAGGGGTCAAGAGACCCAGTACTTC	CASSQYRGQETQYF
TRBV7-3	-	-	TRBJ2-2	TGTGCCAGCAGCTCCACAGGGAACACCGGGGAGCTGTTTTTT	CASSSTGNTGELFF
TRBV15	TRBD1	-	TRBJ1-3	TGTGCCACCAGCAGAGGGGGACAGGGGAGCTCTGGAAACACCATATATTTT	CATSRGGQGSSGNTIYF
TRBV5-4	-	-	TRBJ2-7	TGTGCCAGCAGCCCGGAACCAATAACAGGGTCCGAGCAGTACTTC	CASSPEPITGSEQYF
TRBV19	TRBD1	once	TRBJ1-2	TGTGCCAGTGCCAGGTTTCCGGGACAGGGATATGGCTACACCTTC	CASARFPGQGYGYTF
TRBV3-1/TRBV3-2	TRBD2	-	TRBJ2-1	TGTGCCAGCAGCCAAGATACTAGCGGCCTAAGTGCCTACAATGAGCAGTTCTTC	CASSQDTSGLSAYNEQFF
TRBV30	-	-	TRBJ1-4	TGTGCCTGGAGTGTACGCGGCAGGGATCGCGAAAAACTGTTTTTT	CAWSVRGRDREKLFF
TRBV21-1	-	-	TRBJ2-1	TGTGCCAGCAGCAAGGAAAGACTAGCGGGAGGGATAAGTGAGCAGTTCTTC	CASSKERLAGGISEQFF
TRBV7-2	TRBD2	-	TRBJ2-7	TGTGCCAGCAGCTTCCTAGCGGGAGAGGGCTACGAGCAGTACTTC	CASSFLAGEGYEQYF
TRBV2	TRBD2	once	TRBJ2-7	TGTGCCAGCAGAGAAACGACTAGCGGGAGTTACGAGCAGTACTTC	CASRETTSGSYEQYF
TRBV10-2	TRBD2	-	TRBJ2-5	TGCGCCAGCATGACTAGCGGGAGGGAGACCCAGTACTTC	CASMTSGRETQYF
TRBV28	TRBD1	-	TRBJ1-6	TGTGCCAGCAGTTCCGACAGGGGGGCGACACCCCTCCACTTT	CASSSDRGATPLHF
TRBV5-6	TRBD1	-	TRBJ1-5	TGTGCCAGCAGCTCCGACAGGGGAGCGAATCAGCCCCAGCATTTT	CASSSDRGANQPQHF
TRBV30	-	-	TRBJ2-5	TGTGCCTGGAGTGCTCCCTCAGAGACCCAGTACTTC	CAWSAPSETQYF
TRBV19	-	-	TRBJ2-1	TGTGCCAGTAGTGTAGGGGGAGACAATGAGCAGTTCTTC	CASSVGGDNEQFF
TRBV5-1	TRBD2	-	TRBJ2-3	TGCGCCAGCAGCTTGGCCATCGGTGGCGGGAGCTCTAGCACAGATACGCAGTATTTT	CASSLAIGGGSSSTDTQYF
TRBV6-2/TRBV6-3	-	-	TRBJ1-6	TGTGCCAGCAGTAACCGGGACTGGAATTCACCCCTCCACTTT	CASSNRDWNSPLHF
TRBV30	-	-	TRBJ2-4	TGTGCCTGGAGTGTATGGGGAGACCTAGGTGCCAAAAACATTCAGTACTTC	CAWSVWGDLGAKNIQYF
TRBV14	-	-	TRBJ1-1	TGTGCCAGCAGCTTCGGCCGGAACACTGAAGCTTTCTTT	CASSFGRNTEAFF